This T cell receptor beta chain was profiled in a study of resident and recirculating memory T cells in vitiligo. Broader study findings: No unique dominant TCR clone was found in vitiligo lesions. Non-conserved TCRs across sites and patients suggested distinct clones per lesion.

Stability required unchanged lesions during the previous 6 months. The CDR3 consists of 12 residues. The V gene lost 1 base and the J gene lost 3 bases, with 4 bases spanning the gap. Germline-derived CDR1 and CDR2 are LNHDA and SQIVND (reference sequence). Clones were sequenced by immunoSEQ multiplex PCR, and TCRdb holds only the in-frame ones, with some missing. Among more than 70,000 clones listed, 90% to 95% were seen once. As regards this clone: The antigen remains undetermined.

This clonotype originated in a male donor with vitiligo. The V call is TRBV19, the J call TRBJ2-7; D remains unclear. The sample was blood. For the CDR3, the DNA is TGTGCCAGTAGTATAGGGAGCTACGAGCAGTACTTC. The encoded protein is CASSIGSYEQYF.